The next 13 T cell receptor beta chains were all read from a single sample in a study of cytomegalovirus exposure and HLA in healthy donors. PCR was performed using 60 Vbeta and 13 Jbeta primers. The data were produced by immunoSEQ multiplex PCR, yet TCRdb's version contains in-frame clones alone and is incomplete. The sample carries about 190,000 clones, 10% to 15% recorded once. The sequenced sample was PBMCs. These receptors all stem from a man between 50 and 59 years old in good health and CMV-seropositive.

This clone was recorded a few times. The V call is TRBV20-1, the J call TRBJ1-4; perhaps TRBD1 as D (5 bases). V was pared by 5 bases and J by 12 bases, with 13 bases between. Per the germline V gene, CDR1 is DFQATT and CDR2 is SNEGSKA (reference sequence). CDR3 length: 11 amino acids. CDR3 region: CSAPGGGELFF. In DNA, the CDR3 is TGCAGTGCTCCGGGGGGGGGAGAACTGTTTTTT.

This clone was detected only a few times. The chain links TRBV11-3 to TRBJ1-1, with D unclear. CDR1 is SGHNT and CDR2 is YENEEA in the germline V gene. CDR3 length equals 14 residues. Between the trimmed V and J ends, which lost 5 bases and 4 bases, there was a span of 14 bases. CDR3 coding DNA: TGTGCCAGCAGCGGCCCCGAACGGGGCACTGAAGCTTTCTTT. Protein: CASSGPERGTEAFF.

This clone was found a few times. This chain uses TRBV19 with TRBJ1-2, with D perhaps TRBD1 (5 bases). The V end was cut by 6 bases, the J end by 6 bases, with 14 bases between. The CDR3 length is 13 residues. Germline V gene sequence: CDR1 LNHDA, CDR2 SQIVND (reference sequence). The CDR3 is CASSPAGGDGYTF. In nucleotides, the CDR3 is TGTGCCAGTAGCCCAGCTGGGGGGGATGGCTACACCTTC.

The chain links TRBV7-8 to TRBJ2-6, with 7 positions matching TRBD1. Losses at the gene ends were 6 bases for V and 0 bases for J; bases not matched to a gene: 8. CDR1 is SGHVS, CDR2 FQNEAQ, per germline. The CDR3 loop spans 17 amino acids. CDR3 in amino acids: CASSGTELLSGANVLTF. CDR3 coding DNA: TGTGCCAGCAGTGGGACAGAGCTTCTCTCTGGGGCCAACGTCCTGACTTTC.

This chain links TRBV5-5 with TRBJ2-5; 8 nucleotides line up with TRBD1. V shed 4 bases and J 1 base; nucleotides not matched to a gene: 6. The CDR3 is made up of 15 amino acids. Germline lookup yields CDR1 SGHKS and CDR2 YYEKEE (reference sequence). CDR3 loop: CASSEPGQGQETQYF. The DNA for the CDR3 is TGTGCCAGCAGCGAACCCGGACAGGGCCAAGAGACCCAGTACTTC.

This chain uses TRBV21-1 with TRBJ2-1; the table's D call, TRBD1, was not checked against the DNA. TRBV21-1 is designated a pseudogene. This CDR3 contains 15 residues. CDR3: CASSKRNLQGNEQFF. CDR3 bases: TGTGCCAGCAGCAAAAGGAACCTACAGGGGAATGAGCAGTTCTTC.

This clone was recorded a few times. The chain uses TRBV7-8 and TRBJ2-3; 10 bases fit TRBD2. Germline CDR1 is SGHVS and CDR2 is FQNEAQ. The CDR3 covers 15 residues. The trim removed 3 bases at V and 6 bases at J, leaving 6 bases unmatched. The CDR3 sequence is CASSFQRGGGDTQYF. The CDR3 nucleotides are TGTGCCAGCAGCTTCCAGCGGGGGGGAGGGGATACGCAGTATTTT.

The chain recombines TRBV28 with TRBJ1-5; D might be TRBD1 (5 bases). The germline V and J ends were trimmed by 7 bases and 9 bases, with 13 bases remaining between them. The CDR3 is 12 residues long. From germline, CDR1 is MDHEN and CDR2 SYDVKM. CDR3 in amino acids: CASTLWGRPQHF. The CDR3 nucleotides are TGTGCCAGCACTCTGTGGGGCCGGCCCCAGCATTTT.

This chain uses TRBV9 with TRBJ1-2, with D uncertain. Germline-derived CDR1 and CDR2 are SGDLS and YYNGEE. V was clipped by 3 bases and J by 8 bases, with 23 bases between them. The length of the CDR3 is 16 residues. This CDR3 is CASSASPAGASRGYTF. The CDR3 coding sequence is TGTGCCAGCAGCGCATCACCCGCGGGAGCGAGTAGGGGCTACACCTTC.

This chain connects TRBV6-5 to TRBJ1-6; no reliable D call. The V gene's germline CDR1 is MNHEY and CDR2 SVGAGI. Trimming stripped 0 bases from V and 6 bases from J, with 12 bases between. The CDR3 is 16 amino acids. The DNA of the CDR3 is TGTGCCAGCAGTTACTCATCGTGGTTGAGTAATTCACCCCTCCACTTT. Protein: CASSYSSWLSNSPLHF.

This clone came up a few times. The CDR3 protein is CASSLGGGFNSPLHF. DNA of the CDR3: TGTGCCAGCAGCTTGGGTGGAGGATTTAATTCACCCCTCCACTTT. This chain joins TRBV5-4 and TRBJ1-6; D gene unclear. This CDR3 region has 15 residues. Trimming took off 0 bases at V and 6 bases at J, with 10 bases between the two ends. Germline CDR1 and CDR2: SGHNT and YYREEE (reference sequence).

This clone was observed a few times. CDR3 region: CASSDQGADGYTF. The CDR3, as DNA: TGTGCCAGCAGTGACCAGGGGGCGGATGGCTACACCTTC. This chain links TRBV6-1 with TRBJ1-2; 8 nucleotides agree with TRBD1. The germline V gene encodes CDR1 MNHNS and CDR2 SASEGT. This CDR3 spans 13 amino acids. Germline trimming cut 3 bases from V and 6 bases from J; bases unmatched to any gene: 3.

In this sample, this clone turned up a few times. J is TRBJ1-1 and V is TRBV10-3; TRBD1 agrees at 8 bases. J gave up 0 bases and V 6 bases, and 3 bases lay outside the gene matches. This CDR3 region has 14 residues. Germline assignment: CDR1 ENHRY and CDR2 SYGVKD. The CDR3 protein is CAIRRQGLNTEAFF. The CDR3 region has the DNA TGTGCCATCAGACGACAGGGGTTGAACACTGAAGCTTTCTTT.